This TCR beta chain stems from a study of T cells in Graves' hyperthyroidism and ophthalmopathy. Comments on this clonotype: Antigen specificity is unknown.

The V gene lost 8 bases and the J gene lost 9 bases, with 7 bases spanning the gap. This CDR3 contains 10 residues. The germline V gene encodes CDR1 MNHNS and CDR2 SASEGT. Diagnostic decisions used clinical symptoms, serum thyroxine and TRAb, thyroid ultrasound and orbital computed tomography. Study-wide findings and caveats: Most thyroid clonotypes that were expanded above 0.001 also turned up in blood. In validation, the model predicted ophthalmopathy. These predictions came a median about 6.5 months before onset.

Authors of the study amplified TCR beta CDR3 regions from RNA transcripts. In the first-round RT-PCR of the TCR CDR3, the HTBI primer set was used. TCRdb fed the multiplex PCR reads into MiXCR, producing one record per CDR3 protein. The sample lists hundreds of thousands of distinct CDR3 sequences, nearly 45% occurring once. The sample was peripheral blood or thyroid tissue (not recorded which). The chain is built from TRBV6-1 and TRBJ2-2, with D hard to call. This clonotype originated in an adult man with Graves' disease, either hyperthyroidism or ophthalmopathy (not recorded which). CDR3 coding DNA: TGTGCCAGCGATGACAGGGAGCTGTTTTTT. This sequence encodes CASDDRELFF.